This is a list of T cell receptor beta chains from one sample in a study of CD8+CD57+ T cells in acquired aplastic anemia. TCRdb called the reads again in MiXCR, with one record for every CDR3 protein. Of about 150,000 distinct CDR3 sequences listed, 48% are singletons. Sequenced: sorted CD4+, CD8+, or CD8+CD57+ T cells (not recorded which) from PBMCs. These receptors were collected from a human donor with aplastic anemia. The CDR3 runs from the conserved cysteine through the conserved F or W. A D gene is named only where the DNA matches it firmly. The size field is filled for only some rows; it gives once, few, many or a size class.

J gene	clone size	CDR3 length	D gene	V gene	CDR3 DNA	CDR3 protein
TRBJ2-7	NA	13	NA	TRBV6-1	TGTGCCAGCAGCCGTGGGCCCTTCTACGAGCAGTACTTC	CASSRGPFYEQYF
TRBJ1-4	few	15	TRBD1	TRBV2	TGTGCCAGCAACAGACAGGGGGCTGCTAATGAAAAACTGTTTTTT	CASNRQGAANEKLFF
TRBJ2-1	many	14	NA	TRBV4-1	TGCGCCAGCAGCCAAGATATCGAATACAATGAGCAGTTCTTC	CASSQDIEYNEQFF
TRBJ2-7	NA	13	NA	TRBV7-9	TGTGCCAGCAGCTCCGTAAGTCCGCCGTTGCAGTACTTC	CASSSVSPPLQYF
TRBJ1-1	many	12	NA	TRBV25-1	TGTGCCAGCAGTGAATTTGTAACTGAAGCTTTCTTT	CASSEFVTEAFF
TRBJ1-2	NA	12	NA	TRBV20-1	TGCAGTGCTGTGACCCAGAGTGGGGGCTACACCTTC	CSAVTQSGGYTF
TRBJ2-2	NA	15	TRBD2	TRBV4-2	TGTGCCAGCAGCCCCCGTAGCGGGGAGACCGGGGAGCTGTTTTTT	CASSPRSGETGELFF
TRBJ2-5	NA	15	TRBD2	TRBV10-3	TGTGCCATCAGTGACTCGGGGGGGCGGTCAGAGACCCAGTACTTC	CAISDSGGRSETQYF
TRBJ2-7	NA	15	TRBD2	TRBV4-1	TGCGCCAGCAGCCAAGAAGCGGGAGGGGGCCACGAGCAGTACTTC	CASSQEAGGGHEQYF
TRBJ2-3	NA	16	TRBD1	TRBV4-3	TGCGCCAGCAGCCTTTTCCGGGACAGGGGCGCGGATACGCAGTATTTT	CASSLFRDRGADTQYF
TRBJ2-3	once	15	NA	TRBV9	TGTGCCAGCAGCGTGGCAGGAACTAGCACAGATACGCAGTATTTT	CASSVAGTSTDTQYF